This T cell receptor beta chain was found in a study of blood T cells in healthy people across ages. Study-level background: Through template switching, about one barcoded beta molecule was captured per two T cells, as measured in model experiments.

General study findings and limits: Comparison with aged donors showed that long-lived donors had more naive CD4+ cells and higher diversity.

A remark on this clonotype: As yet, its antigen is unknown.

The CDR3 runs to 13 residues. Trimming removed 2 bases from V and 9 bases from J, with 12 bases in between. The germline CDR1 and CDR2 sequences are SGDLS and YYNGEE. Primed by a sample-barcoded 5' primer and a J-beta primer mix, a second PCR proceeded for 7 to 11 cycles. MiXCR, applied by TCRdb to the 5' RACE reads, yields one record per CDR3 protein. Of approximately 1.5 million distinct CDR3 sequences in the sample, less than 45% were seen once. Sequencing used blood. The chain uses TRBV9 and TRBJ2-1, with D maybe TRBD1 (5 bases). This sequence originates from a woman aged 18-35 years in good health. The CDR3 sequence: CASSVAAGSEQFF. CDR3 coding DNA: TGTGCCAGCAGCGTCGCTGCAGGGTCTGAGCAGTTCTTC.